This note documents a single TCR beta chain sequence. These data are taken from a study of T cell repertoires in cytomegalovirus infection. TCRdb re-analysed the reads in MiXCR, keeping a single row per CDR3 protein. The sample consists of more than 350,000 distinct CDR3 sequences, about 33% of them appearing once. CDR1 and CDR2 from the germline V gene are MNHEY and SVGAGI. The length of the CDR3 is 16 residues. Trimming cost V 0 bases and J 1 base; bases outside gene matches: 4. Sequenced: PBMCs. The chain links TRBV6-5 to TRBJ1-1, with 8 bases aligning to TRBD1. The clonotype was recovered from a human donor in good health (CMV status not recorded). Some clones in this sample may be carry-over from other donors' samples. The chain's CDR3 is CASSYSKGTGNTEAFF. The CDR3 DNA sequence: TGTGCCAGCAGTTACTCGAAAGGGACAGGGAACACTGAAGCTTTCTTT.